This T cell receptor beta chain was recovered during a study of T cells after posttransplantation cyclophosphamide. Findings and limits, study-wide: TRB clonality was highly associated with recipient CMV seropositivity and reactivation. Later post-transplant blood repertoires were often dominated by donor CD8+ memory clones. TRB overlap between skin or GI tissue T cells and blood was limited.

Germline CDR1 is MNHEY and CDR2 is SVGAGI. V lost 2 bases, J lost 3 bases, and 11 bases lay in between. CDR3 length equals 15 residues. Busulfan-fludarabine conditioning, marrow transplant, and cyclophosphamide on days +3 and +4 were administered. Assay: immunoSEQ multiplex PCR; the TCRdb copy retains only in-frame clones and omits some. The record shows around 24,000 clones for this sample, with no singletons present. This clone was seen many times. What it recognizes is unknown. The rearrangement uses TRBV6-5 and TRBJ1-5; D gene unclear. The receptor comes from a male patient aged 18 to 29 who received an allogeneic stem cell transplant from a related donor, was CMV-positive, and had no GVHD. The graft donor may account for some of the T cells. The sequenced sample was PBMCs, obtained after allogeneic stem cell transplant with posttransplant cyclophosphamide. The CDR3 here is CASSYSSNTNQPQHF. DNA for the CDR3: TGTGCCAGCAGTTACAGCTCCAATACCAATCAGCCCCAGCATTTT.